This TCR beta chain was obtained from a study of OX40 agonist ivuxolimab in advanced cancers. As for the study in general: Three dose-escalation patients had partial responses: one with hepatocellular carcinoma and two with cutaneous melanoma.

The V and J ends lost 2 bases and 4 bases respectively, with 15 bases between them. The CDR3 is 16 residues long. Germline loops: CDR1 MGHRA, CDR2 YSYEKL. TCRdb's table, derived via immunoSEQ multiplex PCR, lists solely in-frame clones and lacks some. This sample has about 35,000 clones; around three quarters occur once, and the top ten carry approximately 19%. This receptor was taken from an adult with an advanced solid tumor such as melanoma, head and neck, liver or kidney cancer. The sequencing here drew on CD4+ or CD8+ T cells sorted from blood, taken in a trial of the OX40 agonist ivuxolimab. This sequence joins TRBV4-1 and TRBJ2-1; D is unclear. DNA for the CDR3: TGCGCCAGCAGCCAACCTACAGAAAAGCCATACAATGAGCAGTTCTTC. Translated, it gives CASSQPTEKPYNEQFF.